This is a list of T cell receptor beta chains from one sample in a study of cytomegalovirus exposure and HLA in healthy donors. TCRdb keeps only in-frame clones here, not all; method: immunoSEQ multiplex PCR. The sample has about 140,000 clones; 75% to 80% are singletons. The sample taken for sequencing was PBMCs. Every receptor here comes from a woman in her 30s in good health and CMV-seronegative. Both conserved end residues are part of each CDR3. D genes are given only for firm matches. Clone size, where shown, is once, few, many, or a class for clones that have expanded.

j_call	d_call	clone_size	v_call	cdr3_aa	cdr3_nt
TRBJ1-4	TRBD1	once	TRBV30	CAWTRQGGEKLFF	TGTGCCTGGACTCGACAGGGGGGTGAAAAACTGTTTTTT
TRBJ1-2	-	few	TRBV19	CASSIAGSYGYTF	TGTGCCAGTAGTATAGCAGGAAGCTATGGCTACACCTTC
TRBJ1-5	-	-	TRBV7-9	CASSIGAGPGQPQHF	TGTGCCAGCAGCATCGGCGCGGGGCCGGGCCAGCCCCAGCATTTT
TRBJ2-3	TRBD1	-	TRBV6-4	CASSETGGGTDTQYF	TGTGCCAGCAGTGAGACAGGGGGCGGCACAGATACGCAGTATTTT
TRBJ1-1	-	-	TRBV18	CASSPPSGLNTEAFF	TGTGCCAGCTCACCACCGTCAGGCTTGAACACTGAAGCTTTCTTT
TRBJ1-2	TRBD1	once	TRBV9	CASSPETGSNGYTF	TGTGCCAGCAGCCCGGAGACAGGGTCGAATGGCTACACCTTC
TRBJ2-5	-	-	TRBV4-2	CASSQGAGAEETQYF	TGTGCCAGCAGCCAAGGGGCGGGGGCGGAAGAGACCCAGTACTTC
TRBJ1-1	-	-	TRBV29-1	CSVDRVNTEAFF	TGCAGCGTTGACAGGGTGAACACTGAAGCTTTCTTT
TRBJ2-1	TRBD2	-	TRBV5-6	CASSLSGTRIYNEQFF	TGTGCCAGCAGCTTGTCCGGGACTAGAATATACAATGAGCAGTTCTTC
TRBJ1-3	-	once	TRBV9	CASSAQTGSGNTIYF	TGTGCCAGCAGCGCCCAAACAGGGTCTGGAAACACCATATATTTT
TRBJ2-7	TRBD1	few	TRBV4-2	CASSQVTAGTGDYEQYF	TGTGCCAGCAGCCAAGTCACAGCCGGGACAGGGGATTACGAGCAGTACTTC
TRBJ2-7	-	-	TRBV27	CASKGVQDIYEQYF	TGTGCCAGCAAAGGTGTGCAGGATATCTACGAGCAGTACTTC
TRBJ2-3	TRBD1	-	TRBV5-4	CASSLGGIRQGAEADTQYF	TGTGCCAGCAGCTTGGGGGGAATTCGACAGGGGGCGGAGGCAGATACGCAGTATTTT
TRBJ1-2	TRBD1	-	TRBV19	CASNPGGNYGYTF	TGTGCCAGTAATCCAGGGGGGAACTATGGCTACACCTTC
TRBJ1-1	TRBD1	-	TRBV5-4	CASRRDRTNTEAFF	TGTGCCAGCAGGAGGGACAGGACGAACACTGAAGCTTTCTTT
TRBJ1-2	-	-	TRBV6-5	CASSSRGGGEWFGYTF	TGTGCCAGCAGTTCACGTGGGGGGGGCGAGTGGTTTGGCTACACCTTC
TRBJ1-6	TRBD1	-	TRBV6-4	CAERCRRGQGDSPLHF	TGTGCCGAACGATGCCGGCGGGGACAGGGGGATTCACCCCTCCACTTT
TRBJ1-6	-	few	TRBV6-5	CASSYSGGPEKALHF	TGTGCCAGCAGTTACTCGGGGGGGCCAGAGAAAGCCCTCCACTTT
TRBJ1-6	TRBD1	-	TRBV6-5	CASSYLEGARNSPLHF	TGTGCCAGCAGTTACCTAGAGGGGGCGCGTAATTCACCCCTCCACTTT
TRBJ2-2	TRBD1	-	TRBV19	CATRINRDRVAGTGELFF	TGTGCCACTCGGATCAACCGGGACAGGGTGGCGGGCACCGGGGAGCTGTTTTTT
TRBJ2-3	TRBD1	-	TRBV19	CASSNHRGKSTDTQYF	TGTGCCAGTAGTAATCACAGGGGAAAGAGCACAGATACGCAGTATTTT
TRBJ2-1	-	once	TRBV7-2	CASSLGHRDSNEQFF	TGTGCCAGCAGCTTAGGACACCGGGACTCAAATGAGCAGTTCTTC
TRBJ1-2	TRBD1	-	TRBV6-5	CASSSRGRGYGYTF	TGTGCCAGCAGTTCCAGGGGGCGCGGCTATGGCTACACCTTC
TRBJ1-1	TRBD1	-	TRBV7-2	CASSPSGTGNTEAFF	TGTGCCAGCAGCCCCAGCGGGACAGGGAACACTGAAGCTTTCTTT
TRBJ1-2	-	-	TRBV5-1	CASSSTTGSNYGYTF	TGCGCCAGCAGCTCCACCACAGGGAGTAACTATGGCTACACCTTC